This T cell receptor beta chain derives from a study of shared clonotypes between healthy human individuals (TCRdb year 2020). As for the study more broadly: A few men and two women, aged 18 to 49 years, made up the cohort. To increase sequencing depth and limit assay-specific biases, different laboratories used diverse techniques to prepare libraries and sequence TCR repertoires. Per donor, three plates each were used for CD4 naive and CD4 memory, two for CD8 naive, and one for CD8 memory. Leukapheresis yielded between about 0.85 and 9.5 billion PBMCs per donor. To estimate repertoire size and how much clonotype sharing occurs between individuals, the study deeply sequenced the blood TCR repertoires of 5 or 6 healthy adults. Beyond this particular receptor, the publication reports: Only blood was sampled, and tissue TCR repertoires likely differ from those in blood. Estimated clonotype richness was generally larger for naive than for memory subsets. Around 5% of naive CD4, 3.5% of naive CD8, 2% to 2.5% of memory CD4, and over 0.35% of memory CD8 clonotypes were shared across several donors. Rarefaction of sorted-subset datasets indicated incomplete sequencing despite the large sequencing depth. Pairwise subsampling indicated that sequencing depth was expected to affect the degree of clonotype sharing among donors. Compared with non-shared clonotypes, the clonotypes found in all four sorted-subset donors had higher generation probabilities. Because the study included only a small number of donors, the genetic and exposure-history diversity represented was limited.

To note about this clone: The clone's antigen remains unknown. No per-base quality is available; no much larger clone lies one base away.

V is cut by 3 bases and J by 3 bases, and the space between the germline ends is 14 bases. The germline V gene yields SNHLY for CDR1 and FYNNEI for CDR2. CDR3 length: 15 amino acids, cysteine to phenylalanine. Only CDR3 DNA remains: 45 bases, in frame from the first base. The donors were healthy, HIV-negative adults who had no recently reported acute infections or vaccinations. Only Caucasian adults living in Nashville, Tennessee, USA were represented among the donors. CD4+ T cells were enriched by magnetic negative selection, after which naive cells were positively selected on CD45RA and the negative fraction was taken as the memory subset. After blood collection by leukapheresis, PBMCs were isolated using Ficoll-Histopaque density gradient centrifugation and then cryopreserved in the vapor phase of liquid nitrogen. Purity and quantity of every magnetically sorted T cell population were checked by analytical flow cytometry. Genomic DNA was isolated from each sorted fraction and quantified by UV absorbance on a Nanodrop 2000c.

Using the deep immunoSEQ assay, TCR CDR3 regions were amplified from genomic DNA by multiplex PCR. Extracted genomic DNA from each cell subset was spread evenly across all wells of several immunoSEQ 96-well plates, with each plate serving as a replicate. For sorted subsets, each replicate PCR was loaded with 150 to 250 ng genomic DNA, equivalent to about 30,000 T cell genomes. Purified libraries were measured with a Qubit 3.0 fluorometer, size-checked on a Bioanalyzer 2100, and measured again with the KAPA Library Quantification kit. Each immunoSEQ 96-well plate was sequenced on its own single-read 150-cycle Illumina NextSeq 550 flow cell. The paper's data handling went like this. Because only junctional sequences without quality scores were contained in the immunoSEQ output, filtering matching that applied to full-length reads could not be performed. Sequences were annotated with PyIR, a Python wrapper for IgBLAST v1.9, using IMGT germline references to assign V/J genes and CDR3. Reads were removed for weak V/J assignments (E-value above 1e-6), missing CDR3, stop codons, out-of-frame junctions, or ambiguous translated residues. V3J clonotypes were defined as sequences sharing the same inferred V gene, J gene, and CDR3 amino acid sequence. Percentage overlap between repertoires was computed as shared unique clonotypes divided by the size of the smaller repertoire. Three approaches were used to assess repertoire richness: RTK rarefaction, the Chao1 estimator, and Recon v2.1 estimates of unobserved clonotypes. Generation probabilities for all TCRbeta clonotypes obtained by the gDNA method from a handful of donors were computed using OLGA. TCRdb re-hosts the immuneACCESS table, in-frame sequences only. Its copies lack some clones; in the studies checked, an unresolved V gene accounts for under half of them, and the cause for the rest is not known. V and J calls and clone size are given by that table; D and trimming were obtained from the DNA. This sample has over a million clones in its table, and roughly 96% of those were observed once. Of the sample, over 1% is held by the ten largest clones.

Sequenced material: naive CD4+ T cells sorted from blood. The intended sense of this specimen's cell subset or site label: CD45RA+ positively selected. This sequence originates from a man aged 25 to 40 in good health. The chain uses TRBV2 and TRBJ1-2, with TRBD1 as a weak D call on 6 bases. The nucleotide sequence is TGTGCCAGCAGTGACGGGGGGGCGCAGTACTATGGCTACACCTTC. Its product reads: CASSDGGAQYYGYTF.